This entry features one T cell receptor (beta chain) sequence. Its antigen is undetermined. Treatment noted: approximately 9-day PBMC culture with coronavirus spike peptide pools or control peptides (ViraFEST assay). For ViraFEST, peptide pools expanded antigen-specific T cells, after which the TCRs were sequenced. PBMCs were cultured at fewer than 2.5 million per well with roughly 9 IU/ml IL-2 and 10 ug/ml peptide pools. Trimming shortened V by 1 base and J by 5 bases, and 6 bases separated the two germline ends. Germline V gene data show CDR1 as SGHVS and CDR2 as FQNEAQ. The CDR3 extends over 13 amino acids. CD4+ T cells that had been cultured provided DNA sequenced with the Oncomine TCR Beta short-read assay. TCRdb independently ran MiXCR on the PCR reads; one entry per CDR3 protein. The sample contains about 18,000 distinct CDR3 sequences, approximately 60% of which appear only once. This specimen belongs to a study of vaccination and CD4 T cells after COVID-19. Study-level information: A median of approximately 100 days (range 35 to 161) separated diagnosis from post-COVID sampling.

The input for sequencing was CD4+ T cells from blood, cultured in vitro, taken after SARS-CoV-2 vaccination. The V and J genes are TRBV7-8 and TRBJ1-5, with D possibly matching TRBD1 (5 bases). The sequence derives from a human donor who had recovered from COVID-19. Here the CDR3 reads CASSLGRDQPQHF. CDR3 DNA: TGTGCCAGCAGCTTAGGCAGGGATCAGCCCCAGCATTTT.